This T cell receptor beta chain emerged from a study of CD8 T cells in Susac syndrome. General study points: The CD4+ T cell repertoire of patients with Susac syndrome showed no detectable clonal expansion.

This CDR3 has 14 residues. Germline V gene sequence: CDR1 MNHEY, CDR2 SVGAGI. The germline V and J ends were trimmed by 6 bases and 7 bases, with 16 bases remaining between them. When the RNA was reverse transcribed, random hexamers were used with an input of about 0.5 to 1 ug. TCRdb independently ran MiXCR on the immunoSEQ multiplex PCR reads; one entry per CDR3 protein. The sample has 200,000 to 300,000 distinct CDR3 sequences, 96% seen once; the top ten hold about 0.094%. Concerning this clonotype: No antigen is known for it.

This clonotype was sampled from a human donor with Susac syndrome. The source material was CD4+ T cells from PBMCs. The rearrangement joins TRBV6-5 to TRBJ1-5, with TRBD1 as a possible D gene (5 bases). CDR3 loop: CASSRGGTRQPQHF. The CDR3 DNA sequence: TGTGCCAGCAGCCGCGGGGGGACTCGGCAGCCCCAGCATTTT.